Many counts were recorded for the clone carrying this T cell receptor beta chain. Its antigen is currently unknown. These data belong to a study of early T cells in non-severe SARS-CoV-2 infection. Study-wide context: Chains stayed unpaired after sequencing of bulk RNA from unsorted whole blood. Study-level findings and limits: Missing private and CD4 specificities, VDJdb matching favored anti-spike CD8 responses.

Unique molecular identifier tags were affixed to discrete cDNA molecules. MiXCR was run by TCRdb on the 5' RACE reads, yielding one entry per CDR3 protein. The sample holds 70,000 or so distinct CDR3 sequences, roughly a tenth seen once. CDR3 length: 17 residues. Trimming took 6 bases from V and 5 from J, leaving 23 bases between them. CDR1 and CDR2 (germline): LNHDA, SQIVND (reference sequence). This rearrangement joins TRBV19 to TRBJ1-5, with D unclear. The TCR was taken from an adult who was a healthcare worker with PCR-confirmed SARS-CoV-2 infection or an uninfected control (not recorded which). Sample: whole blood, taken at baseline. The DNA for the CDR3 is TGTGCCAGTAGCTCGGGTCTCAGGAGCAGGACCCATCAGCCCCAGCATTTT. Its protein is CASSSGLRSRTHQPQHF.